The rows below give T cell receptor beta chains drawn from one sample of a study of blood T cell repertoires in COVID-19. The repertoire was sequenced with immunoSEQ multiplex PCR; TCRdb's copy has only in-frame clones and lacks some. The sample yields over 90,000 clones, approximately 84% seen once. The sequenced sample consisted of peripheral blood. These receptors all stem from a man aged 35-49 years with active or convalescent COVID-19. Both conserved end residues are part of each CDR3. Each record gives: V gene, J gene, CDR3 protein.

TRBV28	TRBJ1-2	CASSTYGGNYGYTF
TRBV7-2	TRBJ2-5	CASSLVRLQETQYF
TRBV4-1	TRBJ1-1	CASSQQGTEAFF
TRBV5-1	TRBJ2-7	CASSGQGASYEQYF
TRBV25-1	TRBJ1-1	CASSPPPGHQNTEAFF
TRBV10-3	TRBJ2-7	CAISLLERDEQYF
TRBV7-9	TRBJ2-2	CASSSLSSGGPGELFF
TRBV6-2/TRBV6-3	TRBJ2-7	CASSPAFPLYEQYF
TRBV7-9	TRBJ2-7	CASSLDGEQYF
TRBV13	TRBJ2-1	CASSLFQRGYNEQFF
TRBV5-4	TRBJ1-2	CASSDSGVYYGYTF
TRBV6-2/TRBV6-3	TRBJ2-6	CASSYSGAGANVLTF
TRBV4-1	TRBJ1-2	CASSQDRVQAYNYGYTF
TRBV2	TRBJ2-1	CASTEQYNEQFF
TRBV7-9	TRBJ2-1	CASRWSSGENNEQFF
TRBV2	TRBJ1-4	CASRGTGVGEKLFF
TRBV4-3	TRBJ1-2	CASSAGSNYGYTF
TRBV9	TRBJ2-7	CASSVASSYEQYF
TRBV12-3/TRBV12-4	TRBJ2-5	CASSRLAEETQYF
TRBV2	TRBJ1-1	CAIMRLGNTEAFF
TRBV18	TRBJ1-4	CASSRQGPTNEKLFF
TRBV5-1	TRBJ2-2	CASSLLSGAEYGELFF
TRBV3-1/TRBV3-2	TRBJ2-7	CASSHTGTGLAEQYF
TRBV25-1	TRBJ2-7	CASSERSSSYEQYF
TRBV6-5	TRBJ1-1	CASSYSGATEAFF
TRBV18	TRBJ1-5	CASSPRQPQHF
TRBV7-4	TRBJ2-1	CASSQSHTSYNEQFF
TRBV6-6	TRBJ1-5	CASSYEGQSNQPQHF
TRBV27	TRBJ2-2	CASSSTSGTVGTGELFF
TRBV7-2	TRBJ1-6	CASRTGGGNSPLHF
TRBV5-6	TRBJ1-6	CASRGPGQGFLPLHF
TRBV5-6	TRBJ1-1	CASSFIGTEAFF
TRBV12-3/TRBV12-4	TRBJ1-1	CASSFGGRTEAFF
TRBV25-1	TRBJ2-3	CEKGAGDLRRTSTDTQYF
TRBV5-4	TRBJ1-4	CASSLSQGTNEKLFF
TRBV6-6	TRBJ1-1	CASSYGGVGGNTEAFF
TRBV3-1/TRBV3-2	TRBJ1-1	CASSQAGINEAFF
TRBV7-6	TRBJ2-2	CASRGASNTGELFF
TRBV4-1	TRBJ1-4	CASSQTGGRDEKLFF
TRBV3-1/TRBV3-2	TRBJ1-1	CASSQDEGGYEAFF
TRBV30	TRBJ2-3	CAWSTLADNTDTQYF
TRBV7-9	TRBJ1-2	CASSTRAAYGGYTF